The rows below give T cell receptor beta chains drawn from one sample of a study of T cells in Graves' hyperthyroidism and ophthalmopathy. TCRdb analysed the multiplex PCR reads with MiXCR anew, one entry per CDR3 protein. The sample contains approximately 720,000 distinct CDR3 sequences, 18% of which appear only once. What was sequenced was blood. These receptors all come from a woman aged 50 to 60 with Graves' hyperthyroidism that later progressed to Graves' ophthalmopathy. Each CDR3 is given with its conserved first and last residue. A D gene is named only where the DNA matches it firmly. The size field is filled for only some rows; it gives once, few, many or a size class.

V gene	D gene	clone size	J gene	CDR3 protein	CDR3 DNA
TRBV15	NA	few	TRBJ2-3	CATSRSRQGTDTQYF	TGTGCCACCAGCAGGTCCCGACAGGGCACAGATACGCAGTATTTT
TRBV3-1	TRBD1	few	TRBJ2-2	CASSQVGQPGTGELFF	TGTGCCAGCAGCCAAGTGGGACAGCCCGGCACCGGGGAGCTGTTTTTT
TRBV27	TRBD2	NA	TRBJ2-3	CASSLGLAGGPVTDTQYF	TGTGCCAGCAGTTTAGGCCTAGCGGGGGGGCCGGTTACAGATACGCAGTATTTT
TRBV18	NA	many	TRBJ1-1	CASSPRLDTEAFF	TGTGCCAGCTCACCAAGGCTCGACACTGAAGCTTTCTTT
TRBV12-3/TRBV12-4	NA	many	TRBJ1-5	CASSPSNNQPQHF	TGTGCCAGCAGCCCAAGTAATAATCAGCCCCAGCATTTT
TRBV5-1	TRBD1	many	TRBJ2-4	CASSSGTAAGNIQYF	TGCGCCAGCAGCTCCGGGACAGCCGCTGGAAACATTCAGTACTTC
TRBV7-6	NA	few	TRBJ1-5	CASSLVKWQGQPQHF	TGTGCCAGCAGCCTTGTCAAGTGGCAAGGGCAGCCCCAGCATTTT
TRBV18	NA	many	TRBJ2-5	CASSPYRGRQETQYF	TGTGCCAGCTCACCATACCGGGGACGCCAAGAGACCCAGTACTTC
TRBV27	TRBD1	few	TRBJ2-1	CASASTTTGGDYNEQFF	TGTGCCAGCGCCTCTACGACGACAGGGGGCGATTACAATGAGCAGTTCTTC
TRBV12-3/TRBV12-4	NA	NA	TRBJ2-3	CASSLGPIERSGYF	TGTGCCAGCAGTTTAGGACCTATTGAAAGAAGTGGGTATTTT
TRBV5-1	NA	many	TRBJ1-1	CASSSGIMNTEAFF	TGCGCCAGCAGCTCCGGGATCATGAACACTGAAGCTTTCTTT
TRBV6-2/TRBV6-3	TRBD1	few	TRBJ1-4	CASSYSSGTGGGKLFF	TGTGCCAGCAGTTACTCCTCCGGGACAGGGGGCGGAAAACTGTTTTTT
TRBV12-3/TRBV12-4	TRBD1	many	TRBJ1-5	CASSARTGRGQPQHF	TGTGCCAGCAGTGCCCGGACAGGGCGAGGGCAGCCCCAGCATTTT
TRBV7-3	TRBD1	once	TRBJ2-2	CASSSLPGQDPNTGELFF	TGTGCCAGCAGCTCACTCCCCGGACAGGACCCCAACACCGGGGAGCTGTTTTTT
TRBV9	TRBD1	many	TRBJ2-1	CASSGQGEGYNEQFF	TGTGCCAGCAGCGGACAGGGCGAAGGATACAATGAGCAGTTCTTC
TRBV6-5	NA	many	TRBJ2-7	CASSYSIGGLSKSSYEQYF	TGTGCCAGCAGTTACTCGATAGGGGGACTGTCTAAAAGCTCCTACGAGCAGTACTTC
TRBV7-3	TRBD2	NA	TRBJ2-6	CASSPPPASGGSGANVLTF	TGTGCCAGCAGCCCCCCCCCGGCTAGCGGGGGCTCTGGGGCCAACGTCCTGACTTTC
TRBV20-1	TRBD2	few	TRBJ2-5	CSARFAGASQETQYF	TGCAGTGCCAGATTCGCGGGAGCATCCCAAGAGACCCAGTACTTC
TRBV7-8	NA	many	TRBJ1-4	CASSLLGGKIEKLFF	TGTGCCAGCAGCTTATTGGGGGGAAAGATTGAAAAACTGTTTTTT
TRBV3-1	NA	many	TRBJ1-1	CASSARAAGITEAFF	TGTGCCAGCAGCGCGCGAGCGGCGGGCATCACTGAAGCTTTCTTT
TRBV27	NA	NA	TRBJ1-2	CASSLWAGVRVDGYTF	TGTGCCAGCAGTTTATGGGCCGGGGTGAGGGTGGATGGCTACACCTTC
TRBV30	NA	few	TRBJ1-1	CAWSVIGGTEAFF	TGTGCCTGGAGTGTAATAGGTGGCACTGAAGCTTTCTTT
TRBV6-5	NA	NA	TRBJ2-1	CASSYPTKDEQFF	TGTGCCAGCAGTTACCCCACGAAGGATGAGCAGTTCTTC
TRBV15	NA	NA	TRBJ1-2	CATSSIGRGFYGYTF	TGTGCCACCAGCAGTATAGGGAGAGGGTTCTATGGCTACACCTTC
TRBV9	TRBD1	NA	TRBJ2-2	CASSLQGAVNTGELFF	TGTGCCAGCAGCCTACAGGGGGCCGTCAACACCGGGGAGCTGTTTTTT
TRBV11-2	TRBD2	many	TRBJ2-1	CASSQTSGGTGEQFF	TGTGCCAGCAGCCAGACTAGCGGGGGGACGGGTGAGCAGTTCTTC
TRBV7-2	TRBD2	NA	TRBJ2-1	CASSLRAGSSNEQFF	TGTGCCAGCAGCTTACGAGCGGGGAGCTCCAATGAGCAGTTCTTC
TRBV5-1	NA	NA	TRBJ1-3	CASSLEGIPLSGNTIYF	TGCGCCAGCAGCTTGGAGGGCATCCCTCTCTCTGGAAACACCATATATTTT
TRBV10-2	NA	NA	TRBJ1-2	CASSESGHAANYGYTF	TGCGCCAGCAGTGAGTCAGGGCACGCAGCTAACTATGGCTACACCTTC
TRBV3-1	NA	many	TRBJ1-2	CASSQGDRGYTF	TGTGCCAGCAGCCAAGGAGATCGGGGCTACACCTTC
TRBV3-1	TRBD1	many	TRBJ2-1	CASSRWDRGNEQFF	TGTGCCAGCAGCCGATGGGACAGGGGAAATGAGCAGTTCTTC
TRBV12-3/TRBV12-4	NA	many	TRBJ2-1	CASSLVAGNDNEQFF	TGTGCCAGCAGTTTAGTGGCAGGGAATGACAATGAGCAGTTCTTC
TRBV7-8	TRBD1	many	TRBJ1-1	CASRTQGNTEAFF	TGTGCCAGCAGGACACAGGGGAATACTGAAGCTTTCTTT
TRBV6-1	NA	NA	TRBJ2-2	CASSELAGVDGELFF	TGTGCCAGCAGTGAACTGGCAGGGGTTGACGGGGAGCTGTTTTTT
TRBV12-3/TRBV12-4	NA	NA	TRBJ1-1	CASSEGVTEAFF	TGTGCCAGCAGCGAGGGTGTCACCGAAGCTTTCTTT
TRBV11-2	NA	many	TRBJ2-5	CASSLGGAQETQYF	TGTGCCAGCAGCTTAGGGGGGGCTCAAGAGACCCAGTACTTC
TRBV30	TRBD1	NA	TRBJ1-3	CAWQGVSGNTIYF	TGTGCCTGGCAGGGGGTCTCTGGAAACACCATATATTTT
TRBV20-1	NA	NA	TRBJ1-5	CSARPVRAYSNQPQHF	TGCAGTGCTAGGCCGGTGAGGGCATATAGCAATCAGCCCCAGCATTTT
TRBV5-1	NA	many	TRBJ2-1	CASSLFVLGESSYNEQFF	TGCGCCAGCAGCTTGTTCGTGCTGGGGGAGAGCTCCTACAATGAGCAGTTCTTC
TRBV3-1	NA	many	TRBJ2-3	CASSQQWGRDTQYF	TGTGCCAGCAGCCAGCAATGGGGGCGAGATACGCAGTATTTT
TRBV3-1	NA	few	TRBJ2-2	CASSQDFPANTGELFF	TGTGCCAGCAGCCAAGATTTTCCCGCGAACACCGGGGAGCTGTTTTTT
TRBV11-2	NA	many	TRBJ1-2	CASSLTGLYGYTF	TGTGCCAGCAGCCTGACGGGCCTCTATGGCTACACCTTC
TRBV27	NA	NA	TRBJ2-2	CASSFSRGPLNTGELFF	TGTGCCAGCAGTTTCTCTAGGGGACCGCTGAACACCGGGGAGCTGTTTTTT
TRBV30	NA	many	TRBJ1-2	CATKGYRTNYGYTF	TGTGCCACCAAGGGGTACAGAACTAACTATGGCTACACCTTC
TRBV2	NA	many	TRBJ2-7	CASSVMEEPYEQYF	TGTGCCAGCAGTGTAATGGAGGAACCCTACGAGCAGTACTTC